This T cell receptor beta chain emerged from a study of blood T cell repertoires in COVID-19. This CDR3 comprises 16 residues. Trimming cost V 3 bases and J 8 bases; bases outside gene matches: 12. Germline lookup yields CDR1 LGHDT and CDR2 YNNKEL (reference sequence). TCRdb's copy holds only in-frame clones and misses some; the assay was immunoSEQ multiplex PCR. The table includes about 180,000 clones, approximately 78% detected once. Participants were aged about 18 to 90 years, lived in 20 to 25 US areas, and enrolled virtually. The sequence derives from a woman between 50 and 59 years old who had recovered from COVID-19. The chain combines TRBV3-1 (or the pseudogene TRBV3-2) with TRBJ2-3; 9 bases are shared with TRBD2. The sample comprised PBMCs or T cells enriched from blood (not recorded which). The CDR3 protein is CASSHLSSGTSFTQYF. The CDR3 DNA follows: TGTGCCAGCAGCCACCTCTCTAGCGGGACCTCCTTTACGCAGTATTTT.